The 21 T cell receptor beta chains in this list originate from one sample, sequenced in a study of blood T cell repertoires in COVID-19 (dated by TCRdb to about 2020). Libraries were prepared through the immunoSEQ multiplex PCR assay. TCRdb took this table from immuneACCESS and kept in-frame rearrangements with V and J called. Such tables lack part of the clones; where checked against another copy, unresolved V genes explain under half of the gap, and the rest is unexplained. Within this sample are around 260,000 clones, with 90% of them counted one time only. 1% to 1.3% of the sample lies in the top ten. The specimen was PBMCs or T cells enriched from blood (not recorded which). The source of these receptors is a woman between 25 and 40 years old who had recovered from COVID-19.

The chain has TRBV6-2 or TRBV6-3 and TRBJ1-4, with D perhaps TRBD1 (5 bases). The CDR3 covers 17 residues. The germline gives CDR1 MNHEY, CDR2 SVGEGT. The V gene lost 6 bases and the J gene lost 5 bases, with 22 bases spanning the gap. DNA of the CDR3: TGTGCCAGCAGCCCTCCGGAGGGTCGGGGCCCGAATGAAAAACTGTTTTTT. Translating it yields CASSPPEGRGPNEKLFF.

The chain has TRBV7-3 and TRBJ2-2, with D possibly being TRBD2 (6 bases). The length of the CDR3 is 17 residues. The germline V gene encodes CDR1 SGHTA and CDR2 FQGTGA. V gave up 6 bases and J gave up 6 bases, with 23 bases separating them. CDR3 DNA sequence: TGTGCCAGCAGTAAAGGGGCGGGATCAGAGAGGTCCGGGGAGCTGTTTTTT. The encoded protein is CASSKGAGSERSGELFF.

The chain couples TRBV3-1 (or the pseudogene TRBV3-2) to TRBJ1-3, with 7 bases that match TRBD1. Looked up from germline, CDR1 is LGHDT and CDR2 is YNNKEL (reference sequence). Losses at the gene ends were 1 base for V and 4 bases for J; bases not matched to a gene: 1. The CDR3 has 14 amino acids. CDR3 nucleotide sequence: TGTGCCAGCAGCCAAGCGACAGGGGGAAACACCATATATTTT. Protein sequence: CASSQATGGNTIYF.

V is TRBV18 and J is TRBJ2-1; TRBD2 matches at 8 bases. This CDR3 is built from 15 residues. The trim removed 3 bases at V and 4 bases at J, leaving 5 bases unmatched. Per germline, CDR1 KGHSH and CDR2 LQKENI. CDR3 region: CASSPGLEIYNEQFF. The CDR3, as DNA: TGTGCCAGCTCACCGGGACTAGAGATTTACAATGAGCAGTTCTTC.

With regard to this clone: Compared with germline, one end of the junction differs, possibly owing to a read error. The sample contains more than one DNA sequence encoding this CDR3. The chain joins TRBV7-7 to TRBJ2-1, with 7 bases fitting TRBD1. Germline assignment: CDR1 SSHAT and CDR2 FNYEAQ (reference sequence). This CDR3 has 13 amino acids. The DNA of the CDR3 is TGTGCTAGCAGCTTGGGACAGTACAATGAGCAGTTCTTC. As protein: CASSLGQYNEQFF.

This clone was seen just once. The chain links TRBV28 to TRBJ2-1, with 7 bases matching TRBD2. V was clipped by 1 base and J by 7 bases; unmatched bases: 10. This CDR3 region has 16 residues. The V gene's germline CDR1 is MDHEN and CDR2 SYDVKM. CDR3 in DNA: TGTGCCAGCAGTTTATTCGAAGCGGGGCGTACGAATGAGCAGTTCTTC. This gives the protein CASSLFEAGRTNEQFF.

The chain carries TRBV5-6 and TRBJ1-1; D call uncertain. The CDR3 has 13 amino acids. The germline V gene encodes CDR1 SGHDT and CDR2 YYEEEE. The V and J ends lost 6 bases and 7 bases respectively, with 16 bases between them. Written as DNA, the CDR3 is TGTGCCAGCACCTACCCAGACGGGTTTGAAGCTTTCTTT. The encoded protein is CASTYPDGFEAFF.

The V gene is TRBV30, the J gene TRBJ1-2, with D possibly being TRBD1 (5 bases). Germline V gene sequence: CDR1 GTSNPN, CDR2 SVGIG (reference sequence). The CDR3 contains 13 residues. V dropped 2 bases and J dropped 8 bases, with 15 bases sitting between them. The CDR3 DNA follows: TGTGCCTGGAGTCAGCAGGGAGGATACGGCTACACCTTC. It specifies CAWSQQGGYGYTF.

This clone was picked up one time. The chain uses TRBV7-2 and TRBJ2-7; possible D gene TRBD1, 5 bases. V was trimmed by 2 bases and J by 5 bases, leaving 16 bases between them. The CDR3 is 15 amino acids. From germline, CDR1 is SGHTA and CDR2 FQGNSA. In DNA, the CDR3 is TGTGCCAGCAGCTTACAAACAGGCAAAGGGGACGAGCAGTACTTC. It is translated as CASSLQTGKGDEQYF.

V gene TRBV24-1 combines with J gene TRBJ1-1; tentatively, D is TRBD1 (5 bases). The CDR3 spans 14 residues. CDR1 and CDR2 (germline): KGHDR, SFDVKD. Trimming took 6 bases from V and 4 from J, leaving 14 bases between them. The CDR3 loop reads CATSSRQGGTEAFF. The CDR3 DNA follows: TGTGCCACCAGTTCACGGCAGGGAGGCACTGAAGCTTTCTTT.

CDR3 sequence: CASSFTGGAGYGYTF. The CDR3 DNA reads as TGCGCCAGCAGCTTCACAGGGGGCGCGGGATATGGCTACACCTTC. V is TRBV5-1 and J is TRBJ1-2; 9 bases fit TRBD1. Per the germline V gene, CDR1 is SGHRS and CDR2 is YFSETQ. The CDR3 contains 15 residues. V was clipped by 2 bases and J by 5 bases; unmatched bases: 7.

Here the CDR3 reads CASSLRGAGANVLTF. The CDR3 nucleotides are TGTGCCAGCAGTTTAAGGGGTGCTGGGGCCAACGTCCTGACTTTC. The rearrangement joins TRBV27 to TRBJ2-6, with TRBD1 as a possible D gene (5 bases). CDR1 and CDR2 from the germline V gene are MNHEY and SMNVEV (reference sequence). The length of the CDR3 is 15 residues. V was pared by 2 bases and J by 2 bases, with 7 bases between.

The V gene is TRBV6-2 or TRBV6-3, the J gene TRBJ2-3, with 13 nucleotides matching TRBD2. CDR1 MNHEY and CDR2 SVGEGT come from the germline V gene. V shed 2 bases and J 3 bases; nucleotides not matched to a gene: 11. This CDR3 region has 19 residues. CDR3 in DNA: TGTGCCAGCAGTTACCCCACCTCAATGACTAGCGGGAGGACAGATACGCAGTATTTT. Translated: CASSYPTSMTSGRTDTQYF.

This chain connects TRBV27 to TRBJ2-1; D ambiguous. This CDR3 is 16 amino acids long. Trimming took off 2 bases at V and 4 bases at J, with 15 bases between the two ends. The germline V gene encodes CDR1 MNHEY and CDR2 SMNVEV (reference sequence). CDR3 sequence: CASSLIPRHAYNEQFF. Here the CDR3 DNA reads TGTGCCAGCAGTTTAATACCGAGACACGCGTACAATGAGCAGTTCTTC.

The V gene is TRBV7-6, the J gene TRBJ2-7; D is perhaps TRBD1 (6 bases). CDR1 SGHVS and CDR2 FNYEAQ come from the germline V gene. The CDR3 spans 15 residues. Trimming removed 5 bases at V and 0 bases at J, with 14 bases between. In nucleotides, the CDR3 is TGTGCCAGCAGCCAAACCCCAGGGGACTCCTACGAGCAGTACTTC. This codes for CASSQTPGDSYEQYF.

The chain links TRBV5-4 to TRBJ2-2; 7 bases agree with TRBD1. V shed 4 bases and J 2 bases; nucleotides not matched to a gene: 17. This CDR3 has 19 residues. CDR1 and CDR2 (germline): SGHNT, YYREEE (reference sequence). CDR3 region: CASSHPPQRGLINTGELFF. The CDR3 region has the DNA TGTGCCAGCAGCCACCCGCCACAAAGGGGGCTAATTAACACCGGGGAGCTGTTTTTT.

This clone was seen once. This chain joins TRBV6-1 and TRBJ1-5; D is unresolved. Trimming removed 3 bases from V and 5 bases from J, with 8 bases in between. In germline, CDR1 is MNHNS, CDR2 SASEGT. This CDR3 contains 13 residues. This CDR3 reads CASSDREHQPQHF. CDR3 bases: TGTGCCAGCAGTGACCGGGAGCATCAGCCCCAGCATTTT.

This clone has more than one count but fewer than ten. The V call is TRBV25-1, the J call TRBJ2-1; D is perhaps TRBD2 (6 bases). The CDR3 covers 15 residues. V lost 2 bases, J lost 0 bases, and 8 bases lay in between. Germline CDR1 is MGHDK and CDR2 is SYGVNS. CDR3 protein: CASSEAGSSYNEQFF. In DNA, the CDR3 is TGTGCCAGCAGTGAAGCGGGAAGCTCCTACAATGAGCAGTTCTTC.

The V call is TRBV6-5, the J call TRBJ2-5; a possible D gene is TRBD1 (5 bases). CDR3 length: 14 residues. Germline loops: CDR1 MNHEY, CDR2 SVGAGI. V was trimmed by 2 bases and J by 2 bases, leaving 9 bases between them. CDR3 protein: CASSYATVQETQYF. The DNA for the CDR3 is TGTGCCAGCAGTTACGCGACAGTACAAGAGACCCAGTACTTC.

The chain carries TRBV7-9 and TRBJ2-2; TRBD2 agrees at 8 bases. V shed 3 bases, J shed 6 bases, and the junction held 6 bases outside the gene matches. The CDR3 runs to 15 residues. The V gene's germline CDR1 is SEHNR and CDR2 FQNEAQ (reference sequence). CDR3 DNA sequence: TGTGCCAGCAGCTTGGGACTAGATTACGCCGGGGAGCTGTTTTTT. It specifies CASSLGLDYAGELFF.

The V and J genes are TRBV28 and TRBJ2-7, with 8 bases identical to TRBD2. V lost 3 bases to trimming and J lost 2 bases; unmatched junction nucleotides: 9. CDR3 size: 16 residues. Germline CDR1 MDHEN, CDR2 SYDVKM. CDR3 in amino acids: CASSFLSGSSPYEQYF. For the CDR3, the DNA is TGTGCCAGCAGTTTCCTAAGCGGGAGTTCCCCCTACGAGCAGTACTTC.